This T cell receptor beta chain was identified in a study of human T cells and chemical hapten exposure. Study-wide results and caveats: Following DPC sensitization, TCRs present above 1 in 1000 frequency showed no change.

Time point: healthy volunteer bleed at 6 weeks. The total RNA was obtained from whole blood that was not fractionated. Germline assignment: CDR1 SEHNR and CDR2 FQNEAQ (reference sequence). CDR3 length equals 14 residues. V lost 1 base, J lost 0 bases, and 6 bases lay in between. This clonotype was recorded a few times. Its antigen is as yet unknown. TCRdb reprocessed the RACE reads via MiXCR and lists one record per CDR3 protein. The table includes under 90,000 distinct CDR3 sequences, over 8.5% detected once. The sequence derives from a male donor in good health. Some clones in this sample may be carry-over from other donors' samples. Sequencing input: whole blood. The gene calls are TRBV7-9 and TRBJ1-1; D gene ambiguous. CDR3 nucleotide sequence: TGTGCCAGCAGCTTAGGAGCGATGAACACTGAAGCTTTCTTT. Translated: CASSLGAMNTEAFF.